Here is one T cell receptor beta chain with its context. Its antigen is currently unknown. This record belongs to a study of cytomegalovirus exposure and HLA in healthy donors. Study observations and caveats: Later analysis revealed greater clonal expansion in HLA-associated TCR beta chains than in equally common others. Fewer N-insertions (relative to the roughly 700-donor mean) were reportedly seen in an Asian-associated ancestry cluster in a later analysis. Sequencing likely produced, as an artifact, a cluster of highly shared sequence variants.

This CDR3 is built from 14 residues. Germline CDR1 reads LNHDA; CDR2 reads SQIVND (reference sequence). Deletions cut 5 bases from V and 3 bases from J, with 13 bases between. PCR was performed using 60 Vbeta and 13 Jbeta primers. Only in-frame clones appear in the TCRdb table, and some are missing; sequencing was by immunoSEQ multiplex PCR. The sample carries hundreds of thousands of clones, approximately 80% recorded once. The chain couples TRBV19 to TRBJ1-1; D is ambiguous. The sample was PBMCs. The TCR comes from a man aged 25-40 years in good health and CMV-seronegative. The CDR3 region has the DNA TGTGCCAGTAGTCCGCCCCGGGTTTACACTGAAGCTTTCTTT. Its translation: CASSPPRVYTEAFF.